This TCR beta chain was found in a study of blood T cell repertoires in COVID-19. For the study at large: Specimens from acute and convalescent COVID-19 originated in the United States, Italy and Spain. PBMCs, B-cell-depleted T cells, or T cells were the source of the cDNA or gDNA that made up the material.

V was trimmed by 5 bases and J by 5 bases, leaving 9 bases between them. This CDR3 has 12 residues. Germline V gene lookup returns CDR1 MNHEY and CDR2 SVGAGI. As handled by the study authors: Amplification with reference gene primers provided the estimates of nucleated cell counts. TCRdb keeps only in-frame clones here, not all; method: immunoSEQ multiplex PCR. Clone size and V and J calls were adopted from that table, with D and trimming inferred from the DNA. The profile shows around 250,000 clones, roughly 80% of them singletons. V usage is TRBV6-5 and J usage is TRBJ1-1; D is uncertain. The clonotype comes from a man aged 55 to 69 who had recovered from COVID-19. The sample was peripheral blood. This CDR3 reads CASSQLNTEAFF. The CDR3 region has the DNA TGTGCCAGCAGTCAACTCAATACTGAAGCTTTCTTT.